This T cell receptor (beta chain) was identified in a study of T cell clonotyping in hematopoietic cell transplantation. General study findings and limits: Few recipient clonotypes overlapped donors; over 95% were de novo at given depth. Broader posttransplant TCR repertoire diversity was predicted by graft donor and pretransplant recipient Inverse Simpson Index values. CD4 and CD8 repertoire contributions could not be separated without sorting. After transplant, recipient diversity fell while pathologically expanded clonotypes grew through day 180.

Note on this clone: Its antigen is not known.

Method: immunoSEQ multiplex PCR; TCRdb's copy keeps in-frame clones and lacks some. The table lists 15,000 or so clones, approximately 90% of them singletons. This CDR3 has 12 amino acids. From germline, CDR1 is SGDLS and CDR2 YYNGEE. The V and J ends lost 0 bases and 4 bases respectively, with 4 bases between them. The sequence was obtained from a male patient aged 50 to 59 who had an allogeneic stem cell transplant from an unrelated donor, so T cells may come from the graft donor. Some clones in this sample may be carry-over from other donors' samples. This chain connects TRBV9 to TRBJ1-2; no clear D. Here the sequenced sample was PBMCs, taken 100 days after allogeneic stem cell transplant. The CDR3, as DNA: TGTGCCAGCAGCGTAGGGAGCTATGGCTACACCTTC. Its protein is CASSVGSYGYTF.